The rows below give T cell receptor beta chains drawn from one sample of a study of blood T cell repertoires in COVID-19. Sequenced by immunoSEQ multiplex PCR; TCRdb stores in-frame clones only, minus some. Here the sample spans about 200,000 clones, around 79% being singletons. Sequencing used peripheral blood. These receptors all come from a woman aged 40 to 50 with COVID-19, enrolled during active disease. The CDR3 runs from the conserved cysteine through the conserved F or W. A D gene is named only where the DNA matches it firmly. Size tells how often a clone was seen (once, few, many) or the class of an expanded clone, and some rows leave it out.

v_gene: TRBV5-1
abundance: .
j_gene: TRBJ2-5
d_gene: TRBD2
CDR3aa: CASSLAGRGAQETQYF
CDR3nt: TGCGCCAGCAGCTTGGCGGGGCGGGGGGCCCAGGAGACCCAGTACTTC

v_gene: TRBV11-3
abundance: .
j_gene: TRBJ2-5
d_gene: .
CDR3aa: CASSPSGGTQYF
CDR3nt: TGTGCCAGCAGCCCCTCCGGCGGGACCCAGTACTTC

v_gene: TRBV25-1
abundance: .
j_gene: TRBJ2-7
d_gene: .
CDR3aa: CASSLETGTPSYEQYF
CDR3nt: TGTGCCAGCAGTCTGGAGACCGGGACACCCTCCTACGAGCAGTACTTC

v_gene: TRBV5-1
abundance: .
j_gene: TRBJ2-1
d_gene: TRBD2
CDR3aa: CASSLGAGGLGEQFF
CDR3nt: TGCGCCAGCAGCTTGGGTGCGGGGGGCCTGGGAGAGCAGTTCTTC

v_gene: TRBV29-1
abundance: .
j_gene: TRBJ2-1
d_gene: TRBD2
CDR3aa: CSVEGTSGPSSYNEQFF
CDR3nt: TGCAGCGTTGAAGGGACTAGCGGACCTTCCTCCTACAATGAGCAGTTCTTC

v_gene: TRBV2
abundance: few
j_gene: TRBJ2-7
d_gene: .
CDR3aa: CASSEAQPQTGLDF
CDR3nt: TGTGCCAGCAGTGAAGCGCAACCTCAGACAGGCTTGGACTTC

v_gene: TRBV7-2
abundance: .
j_gene: TRBJ1-6
d_gene: .
CDR3aa: CASSSDTHNSPLHF
CDR3nt: TGTGCCAGCAGCTCGGACACGCATAATTCACCCCTCCACTTT

v_gene: TRBV3-1/TRBV3-2
abundance: .
j_gene: TRBJ1-6
d_gene: .
CDR3aa: CASSQDGGVGSPLHF
CDR3nt: TGTGCCAGCAGCCAAGATGGGGGGGTTGGCTCACCCCTCCACTTT

v_gene: TRBV27
abundance: .
j_gene: TRBJ2-1
d_gene: .
CDR3aa: CASSPHGRGAYNEQFF
CDR3nt: TGTGCCAGCAGTCCCCACGGTAGGGGTGCCTACAATGAGCAGTTCTTC

v_gene: TRBV29-1
abundance: few
j_gene: TRBJ1-3
d_gene: TRBD1
CDR3aa: CSVGQGASGNTIYF
CDR3nt: TGCAGCGTTGGACAGGGGGCCTCTGGAAACACCATATATTTT

v_gene: TRBV30
abundance: .
j_gene: TRBJ1-2
d_gene: .
CDR3aa: CAWSVQTFYGYTF
CDR3nt: TGTGCCTGGAGTGTCCAGACTTTCTATGGCTACACCTTC

v_gene: TRBV3-1/TRBV3-2
abundance: .
j_gene: TRBJ2-2
d_gene: .
CDR3aa: CASSHGARLGGELFF
CDR3nt: TGTGCCAGCAGCCATGGGGCCAGATTGGGCGGGGAGCTGTTTTTT

v_gene: TRBV7-9
abundance: .
j_gene: TRBJ1-5
d_gene: .
CDR3aa: CASSLVAGNQPQHF
CDR3nt: TGTGCCAGCAGCTTAGTGGCCGGCAATCAGCCCCAGCATTTT

v_gene: TRBV30
abundance: .
j_gene: TRBJ1-1
d_gene: .
CDR3aa: CAWSLDGGTEAFF
CDR3nt: TGTGCCTGGAGTCTCGACGGGGGCACTGAAGCTTTCTTT

v_gene: TRBV12-3/TRBV12-4
abundance: .
j_gene: TRBJ2-7
d_gene: TRBD1
CDR3aa: CASRGDRLDEQYF
CDR3nt: TGTGCCAGCAGGGGGGACAGGTTGGACGAGCAGTACTTC

v_gene: TRBV21-1
abundance: .
j_gene: TRBJ2-3
d_gene: .
CDR3aa: CASRILVREDTQYF
CDR3nt: TGTGCCAGCAGGATTTTGGTCAGGGAAGATACGCAGTATTTT

v_gene: TRBV5-1
abundance: .
j_gene: TRBJ1-4
d_gene: .
CDR3aa: CASSLAGLAGNEKLFF
CDR3nt: TGCGCCAGCAGCTTAGCAGGGCTAGCGGGTAATGAAAAACTGTTTTTT